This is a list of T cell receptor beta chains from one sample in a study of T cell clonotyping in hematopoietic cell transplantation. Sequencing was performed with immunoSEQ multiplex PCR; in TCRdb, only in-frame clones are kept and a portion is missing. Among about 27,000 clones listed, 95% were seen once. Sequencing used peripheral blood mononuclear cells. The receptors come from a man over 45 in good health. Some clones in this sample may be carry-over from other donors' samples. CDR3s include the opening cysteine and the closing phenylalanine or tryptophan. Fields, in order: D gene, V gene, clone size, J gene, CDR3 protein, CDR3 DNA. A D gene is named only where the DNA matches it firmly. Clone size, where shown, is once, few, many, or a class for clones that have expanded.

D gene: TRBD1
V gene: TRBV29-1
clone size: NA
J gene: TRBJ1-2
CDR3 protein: CSVVQGVYGYTF
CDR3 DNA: TGCAGCGTAGTGCAGGGGGTCTATGGCTACACCTTC

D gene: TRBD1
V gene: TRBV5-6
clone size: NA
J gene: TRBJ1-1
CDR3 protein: CASSGTGSGSTEAFF
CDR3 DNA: TGTGCCAGCAGCGGGACAGGGTCGGGGAGCACTGAAGCTTTCTTT

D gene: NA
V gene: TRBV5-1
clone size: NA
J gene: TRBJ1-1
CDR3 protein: CASSIAGTKAVSNTEAFF
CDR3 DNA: TGCGCCAGCAGCATAGCCGGGACAAAAGCAGTCTCGAACACTGAAGCTTTCTTT

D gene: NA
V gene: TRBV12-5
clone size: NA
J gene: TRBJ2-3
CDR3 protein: CASGFGGTDTQYF
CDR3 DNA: TGTGCTAGTGGTTTTGGGGGGACAGATACGCAGTATTTT

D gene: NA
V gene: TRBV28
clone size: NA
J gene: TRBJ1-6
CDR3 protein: CASKRGGNSPLHF
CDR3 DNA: TGTGCCAGCAAGCGTGGAGGGAATTCACCCCTCCACTTT

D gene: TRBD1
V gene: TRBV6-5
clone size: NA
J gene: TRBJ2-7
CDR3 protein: CASSYSWDRTYEQYF
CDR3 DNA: TGTGCCAGCAGTTACTCGTGGGACAGGACCTACGAGCAGTACTTC

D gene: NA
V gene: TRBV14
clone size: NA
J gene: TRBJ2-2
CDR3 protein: CASSQDEDWWTGELFF
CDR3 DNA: TGTGCCAGCAGCCAAGATGAAGACTGGTGGACCGGGGAGCTGTTTTTT

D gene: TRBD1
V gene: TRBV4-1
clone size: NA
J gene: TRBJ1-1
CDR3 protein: CASSQPTGASTEAFF
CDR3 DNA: TGCGCCAGCAGCCAACCGACAGGGGCGAGCACTGAAGCTTTCTTT

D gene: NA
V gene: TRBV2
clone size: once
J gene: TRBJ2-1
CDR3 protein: CASSVQVDNEQFF
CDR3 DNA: TGTGCCAGCAGTGTTCAAGTCGACAATGAGCAGTTCTTC

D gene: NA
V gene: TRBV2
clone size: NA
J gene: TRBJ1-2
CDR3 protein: CASRVDSYTF
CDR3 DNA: TGTGCCAGCAGGGTCGATAGCTACACCTTC

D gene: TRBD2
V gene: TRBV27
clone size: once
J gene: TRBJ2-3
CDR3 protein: CASSSLSGGADTQYF
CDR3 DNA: TGTGCCAGCAGTTCGCTTAGCGGGGGCGCAGATACGCAGTATTTT

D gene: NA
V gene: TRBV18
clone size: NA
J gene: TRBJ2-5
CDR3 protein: CASSLAGETQYF
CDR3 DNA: TGTGCCAGCTCCTTGGCAGGGGAGACCCAGTACTTC

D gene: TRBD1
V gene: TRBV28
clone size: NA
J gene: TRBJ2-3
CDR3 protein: CASRFSGTGRTDTQYF
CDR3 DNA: TGTGCCAGCAGATTTTCCGGGACAGGGAGGACAGATACGCAGTATTTT

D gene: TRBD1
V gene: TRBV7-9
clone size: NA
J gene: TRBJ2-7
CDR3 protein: CASSSDRGLSEQYF
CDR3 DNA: TGTGCCAGCAGCTCGGACAGGGGGTTGTCCGAGCAGTACTTC

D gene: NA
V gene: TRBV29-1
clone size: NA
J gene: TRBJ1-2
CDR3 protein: CSVEGQGKDYGYTF
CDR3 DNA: TGCAGCGTTGAGGGGCAGGGGAAAGACTATGGCTACACCTTC

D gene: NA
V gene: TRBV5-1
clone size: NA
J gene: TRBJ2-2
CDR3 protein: CASSEQPKAGELFF
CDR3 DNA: TGCGCCAGCTCGGAACAGCCCAAGGCCGGGGAGCTGTTTTTT

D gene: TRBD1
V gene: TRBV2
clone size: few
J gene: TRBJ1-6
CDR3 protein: CASSDPTGEPLHF
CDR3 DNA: TGTGCCAGCAGTGACCCCACAGGGGAGCCCCTCCACTTT

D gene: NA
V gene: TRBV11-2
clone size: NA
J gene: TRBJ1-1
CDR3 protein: CASSLAAFASYTEAFF
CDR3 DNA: TGTGCCAGCAGCTTAGCCGCCTTTGCATCCTACACTGAAGCTTTCTTT

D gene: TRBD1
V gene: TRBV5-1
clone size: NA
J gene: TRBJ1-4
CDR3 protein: CASSLRQGTNEKLFF
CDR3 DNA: TGCGCCAGCAGCTTAAGACAGGGCACTAATGAAAAACTGTTTTTT

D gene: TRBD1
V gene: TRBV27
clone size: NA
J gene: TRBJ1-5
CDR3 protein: CASSSTGDHSNQPQHF
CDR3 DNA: TGTGCCAGCAGTTCGACAGGGGACCATAGCAATCAGCCCCAGCATTTT

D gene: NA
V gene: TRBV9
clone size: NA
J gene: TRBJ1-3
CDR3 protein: CASSHPPGSGNTIYF
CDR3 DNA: TGTGCCAGCAGCCACCCCCCGGGCTCTGGAAACACCATATATTTT

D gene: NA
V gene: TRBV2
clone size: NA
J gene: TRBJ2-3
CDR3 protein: CASDVRDTQYF
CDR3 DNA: TGTGCCAGCGACGTTAGGGATACGCAGTATTTT